The 17 T cell receptor beta chains below all came from one sample that was sequenced in a study of CD8 T cells in ankylosing spondylitis. Broader study findings: A TCR beta motif of roughly eight highly homologous variants appeared characteristic of ankylosing spondylitis blood.

A single record per CDR3 protein comes from TCRdb applying MiXCR to the 5' RACE reads. This table holds 250,000 to 350,000 distinct CDR3 sequences, roughly 8% found once. Antigens for these TCRs are unknown. Sequencing was done on a sample of blood, either unsorted or a sorted T cell fraction (not recorded which). The source is a male donor with ankylosing spondylitis.

The chain uses TRBV6-1 and TRBJ2-7; 7 bases fit TRBD2. Germline V CDR1 and CDR2: MNHNS, SASEGT. Trimming took 6 bases from V and 2 from J; bases not matched to a gene: 7. The CDR3 is 14 residues long. CDR3 residues: CASRRTLATYEQYF. The CDR3 region has the DNA TGTGCCAGCAGGAGAACACTAGCGACCTACGAGCAGTACTTC.

The chain combines TRBV18 with TRBJ2-1; no reliable D call. V dropped 2 bases and J dropped 3 bases, with 11 bases sitting between them. Germline CDR1 is KGHSH and CDR2 is LQKENI. The CDR3 has 15 amino acids. CDR3 DNA sequence: TGTGCCAGCTCACCAGCGCCCCAAAACTACAATGAGCAGTTCTTC. Translated: CASSPAPQNYNEQFF.

This clonotype has ten or more counts. V gene TRBV4-1 combines with J gene TRBJ2-1; TRBD2 agrees at 14 bases. The V segment lost 1 base and the J segment 4 bases; nucleotides outside the gene matches: 9. The CDR3 consists of 19 residues. Germline CDR1 MGHRA, CDR2 YSYEKL. This CDR3 reads CASSQVGLAGGPNYNEQFF. The CDR3 coding sequence is TGCGCCAGCAGCCAAGTAGGACTAGCGGGAGGCCCAAATTACAATGAGCAGTTCTTC.

V is TRBV4-1 and J is TRBJ1-5, with no clear D. V lost 0 bases, J lost 6 bases, and 9 bases lay in between. The CDR3 runs to 14 residues. Germline CDR1 is MGHRA and CDR2 is YSYEKL. The CDR3 nucleotides are TGCGCCAGCAGCCAAGACTGGGGAAGTCAGCCCCAGCATTTT. It translates to CASSQDWGSQPQHF.

The chain combines TRBV21-1 with TRBJ2-7; the table names TRBD1, a call not compared with the DNA. TRBV21-1 is classified as a pseudogene. The length of the CDR3 is 17 residues. The CDR3 sequence: CASSKVVVGQRSYEQYF. The CDR3 DNA sequence: TGTGCCAGCAGCAAAGTGGTGGTAGGACAACGCTCCTACGAGCAGTACTTC.

The V gene is TRBV24-1, the J gene TRBJ2-3, with no clear D. The V end was cut by 1 base, the J end by 7 bases, with 2 bases between. The germline V gene encodes CDR1 KGHDR and CDR2 SFDVKD. This CDR3 has 11 residues. This chain's CDR3 is CATSDLNTQYF. Here the CDR3 DNA reads TGTGCCACCAGTGATTTAAATACGCAGTATTTT.

This clonotype was counted ten times or more. The chain couples TRBV12-3 or TRBV12-4 to TRBJ2-7; D not certain. The ends were cut back, 0 bases at V and 2 bases at J, with 11 bases in the middle. This CDR3 contains 15 residues. The CDR3: CASSLASVVPYEQYF. CDR3 nucleotides: TGTGCCAGCAGTTTAGCGTCGGTAGTCCCCTACGAGCAGTACTTC.

This clonotype has only a few counts. V usage is TRBV7-9 and J usage is TRBJ2-3; 10 nucleotides match TRBD2. The germline V gene encodes CDR1 SEHNR and CDR2 FQNEAQ (reference sequence). This CDR3 has 16 amino acids. Trimming cost V 3 bases and J 6 bases; bases outside gene matches: 9. CDR3: CASSFGVAGGVDTQYF. CDR3 DNA sequence: TGTGCCAGCAGCTTTGGGGTAGCGGGAGGCGTGGATACGCAGTATTTT.

In its sample, this clonotype was seen a few times. The chain employs TRBV5-1 and TRBJ2-2; 7 bases fit TRBD2. The germline V gene has CDR1 SGHRS and CDR2 YFSETQ. The CDR3 runs to 14 residues. The V and J ends lost 3 bases and 3 bases, in that order; junction bases with no gene match: 2. The CDR3 reads CASSSRGDTGELFF. CDR3 coding DNA: TGCGCCAGCAGCTCCCGGGGGGACACCGGGGAGCTGTTTTTT.

The rearrangement uses TRBV28 and TRBJ1-2, with D maybe TRBD1 (5 bases). CDR3 length equals 14 residues. Trimming shortened V by 2 bases and J by 2 bases, and 9 bases separated the two germline ends. Germline lookup yields CDR1 MDHEN and CDR2 SYDVKM. The CDR3 DNA reads as TGTGCCAGCAGTTTACTCGACAGAAACTATGGCTACACCTTC. This codes for CASSLLDRNYGYTF.

The chain links TRBV12-3 or TRBV12-4 to TRBJ1-3; D not resolved. The CDR3 length is 15 residues. The germline V and J ends were trimmed by 3 bases and 2 bases, with 11 bases remaining between them. The DNA for the CDR3 is TGTGCCAGCAGTTTTGACACCCAAACTGGAAACACCATATATTTT. Its protein product is CASSFDTQTGNTIYF.

This clonotype has just a few counts. This chain uses TRBV15 with TRBJ2-4, with 9 bases matching TRBD1. Germline V lookup: CDR1 LNHNV, CDR2 YYDKDF (reference sequence). The CDR3 loop spans 15 amino acids. V lost 1 base, J lost 7 bases, and 5 bases stayed unmatched. The CDR3 DNA reads TGTGCCACCAGCAGAGCGGGACAGGGTGGCAACATTCAGTACTTC. It specifies CATSRAGQGGNIQYF.

This clonotype was detected a few times. The chain couples TRBV4-3 to TRBJ2-4, with 7 bases lining up with TRBD2. Germline V gene sequence: CDR1 LGHNA, CDR2 YSLEER. The CDR3 has 14 amino acids. J gave up 5 bases and V 0 bases, and 1 base lay outside the gene matches. DNA of the CDR3: TGCGCCAGCAGCCAAGAGCTAGCGGAAAACATTCAGTACTTC. This gives the protein CASSQELAENIQYF.

This chain connects TRBV7-2 to TRBJ2-1; 7 bases align to TRBD2. Germline V gene sequence: CDR1 SGHTA, CDR2 FQGNSA. V trimming: 3 bases; J trimming: 2 bases; junction bases outside the gene matches: 4. CDR3 length: 15 residues. CDR3 loop: CASSFGGGTYNEQFF. CDR3 nucleotide sequence: TGTGCCAGCAGCTTTGGGGGGGGGACCTACAATGAGCAGTTCTTC.

This clonotype has more than one count but fewer than ten. The chain uses TRBV18 and TRBJ2-2; D may match TRBD1 or TRBD2 (5 bases each). Trimming removed 2 bases from V and 3 bases from J, with 13 bases in between. This CDR3 is built from 16 residues. Germline lookup yields CDR1 KGHSH and CDR2 LQKENI. CDR3 protein: CASSPGGSPHTGELFF. CDR3 in DNA: TGTGCCAGCTCACCAGGGGGATCCCCGCACACCGGGGAGCTGTTTTTT.

The V gene is TRBV6-1, the J gene TRBJ2-7, with D uncertain. The length of the CDR3 is 13 residues. Per the germline V gene, CDR1 is MNHNS and CDR2 is SASEGT. V shed 7 bases and J shed 2 bases, with 12 bases lying between them. The CDR3 nucleotides are TGTGCCAGCATCAATGAAAGGACCTACGAGCAGTACTTC. Translated: CASINERTYEQYF.

A few counts support this clonotype. V gene TRBV28 combines with J gene TRBJ2-7; D gene uncertain. The length of the CDR3 is 14 residues. The V gene's germline CDR1 is MDHEN and CDR2 SYDVKM. V lost 7 bases and J 3 bases, leaving 16 bases between the germline ends. CDR3 coding DNA: TGTGCCAGCACCAAACGGGTTTCTGGCTACGAGCAGTACTTC. Protein sequence: CASTKRVSGYEQYF.